What follows are 22 T cell receptor beta chains derived from one specimen sequenced in a study of shared clonotypes between healthy human individuals. Profiling relied on immunoSEQ multiplex PCR, and the TCRdb table lists in-frame clones only, not all of them. The top ten clones hold 0.13% of a sample with millions of clones, roughly 95% of them seen once. Sequencing was done on a sample of naive CD4+ T cells sorted from blood. Subset: CD45RA+ positively selected. The source is a man between 18 and 29 years old in good health.

The CDR3, as DNA: TGCAGCGTTGAAAACCACTCTGGAAACACCATATATTTT. This encodes CSVENHSGNTIYF. The rearrangement uses TRBV29-1 and TRBJ1-3; no clear D gene. Trimming stripped 2 bases from V and 0 bases from J, with 5 bases between. CDR1 is SQVTM, CDR2 ANQGSEA, per germline. The length of the CDR3 is 13 residues.

Notes on this clone: A read error may be the cause here, since a much bigger clone is one base away. The sample holds other DNA sequences that translate to the same CDR3. The chain links TRBV7-9 to TRBJ1-2; the match to TRBD1 covers 8 bases. V shed 0 bases, J shed 4 bases, and the junction held 4 bases outside the gene matches. The CDR3 length is 15 residues. The germline V gene has CDR1 SEHNR and CDR2 FQNEAQ (reference sequence). Here the CDR3 reads CASSLATGDRYGYTF. The CDR3 coding sequence is TGTGCCAGCAGCTTAGCGACAGGGGATCGCTATGGCTACACCTTC.

This rearrangement joins TRBV9 to TRBJ2-7; D may be TRBD1 (6 bases). Trimming cost V 2 bases and J 2 bases, with 11 bases left between them. Germline V lookup: CDR1 SGDLS, CDR2 YYNGEE. The CDR3 is made up of 14 amino acids. The DNA for the CDR3 is TGTGCCAGCAGCGTTAGTGGACAGCCCTACGAGCAGTACTTC. Protein: CASSVSGQPYEQYF.

A remark on this clone: Other DNA variants within this sample encode the same CDR3. The genes are TRBV13 and TRBJ2-7, with TRBD1 identical over 7 bases. Trimming cost V 4 bases and J 7 bases; bases outside gene matches: 7. The V gene's germline CDR1 is PRHDT and CDR2 FYEKMQ (reference sequence). This CDR3 has 13 amino acids. The chain's CDR3 is CASSYGTAREQYF. In DNA form, the CDR3 reads TGTGCCAGCAGCTACGGGACAGCGAGGGAGCAGTACTTC.

This sequence joins TRBV6-4 and TRBJ1-5; the D gene is possibly TRBD1 (5 bases). With 2 bases removed from V and 10 bases from J, the gap between germline ends came to 12 bases. This CDR3 contains 13 residues. Germline CDR1 MRHNA, CDR2 SNTAGT. CDR3 nucleotide sequence: TGTGCCAGCAGTGACAGGGCGGGGGTTCCCCAGCATTTT. Translating gives CASSDRAGVPQHF.

This clone was observed a few times. The chain links TRBV6-1 to TRBJ2-7; D gene uncertain. The CDR3 totals 11 residues. The V and J ends lost 5 bases and 7 bases respectively, with 9 bases between them. Germline CDR1 MNHNS, CDR2 SASEGT. The CDR3 here is CASSRNGEQYF. The CDR3 DNA is TGTGCCAGCAGTCGGAATGGAGAGCAGTACTTC.

The chain links TRBV5-5 to TRBJ1-4; D unclear. V dropped 0 bases and J dropped 3 bases, with 21 bases sitting between them. This CDR3 has 19 amino acids. The germline V gene encodes CDR1 SGHKS and CDR2 YYEKEE (reference sequence). The DNA of the CDR3 is TGTGCCAGCAGCTTGGACGTAGTCGGCTCACTTTGGGCTAATGAAAAACTGTTTTTT. Protein: CASSLDVVGSLWANEKLFF. The entire variable domain, with the rest obtained from reference TRBV5-5 and TRBJ1-4, is as follows: DAGVTQSPTHLIKTRGQQVTLRCSPISGHKSVSWYQQVLGQGPQFIFQYYEKEERGRGNFPDRFSARQFPNYSSELNVNALLLGDSALYLCASSLDVVGSLWANEKLFFGSGTQLSVL.

The V call is TRBV6-4, the J call TRBJ1-1; D unresolved. Trimming took off 3 bases at V and 0 bases at J, with 5 bases between the two ends. Germline lookup yields CDR1 MRHNA and CDR2 SNTAGT. The CDR3 totals 13 residues. CDR3 sequence reads: CASSEGMNTEAFF. DNA of the CDR3: TGTGCCAGCAGTGAAGGGATGAACACTGAAGCTTTCTTT.

This rearrangement joins TRBV2 to TRBJ2-2; either TRBD1 or TRBD2 may fit D (5 bases each). Trimming stripped 3 bases from V and 1 base from J, with 12 bases between. The CDR3 runs 16 residues. Germline-derived CDR1 and CDR2 are SNHLY and FYNNEI. In nucleotides, the CDR3 is TGTGCCAGCAGTGAGCAGGGACCAATGAACACCGGGGAGCTGTTTTTT. It is translated as CASSEQGPMNTGELFF.

The chain joins TRBV18 to TRBJ1-1, with a weak D call TRBD1 (5 bases). Germline V gives CDR1 KGHSH, CDR2 LQKENI. Trimming left V 0 bases short and J 0 bases short, with 14 bases between. The CDR3 spans 17 residues. CDR3 region: CASSPPDRGSMNTEAFF. In DNA form, the CDR3 reads TGTGCCAGCTCACCACCGGACCGGGGCTCCATGAACACTGAAGCTTTCTTT. Supplemented by reference TRBV18 and TRBJ1-1, the full variable domain reads NAGVMQNPRHLVRRRGQEARLRCSPMKGHSHVYWYRQLPEEGLKFMVYLQKENIIDESGMPKERFSAEFPKEGPSILRIQQVVRGDSAAYFCASSPPDRGSMNTEAFFGQGTRLTVV.

This rearrangement joins TRBV10-3 to TRBJ1-1, with D possibly matching TRBD1 (5 bases). CDR1 is ENHRY, CDR2 SYGVKD, per germline. The V and J ends lost 4 bases and 4 bases respectively, with 10 bases between them. This CDR3 region has 13 residues. The CDR3 loop reads CAISGGEGTEAFF. As DNA, the CDR3 is TGTGCCATCAGTGGAGGGGAGGGCACTGAAGCTTTCTTT.

The CDR3 here is CATTAGGCLTGELFF. For the CDR3, the DNA is TGTGCCACCACTGCTGGGGGGTGCCTAACCGGGGAGCTGTTTTTT. The chain couples TRBV21-1 to TRBJ2-2; the D call TRBD2 from the table was never checked on the DNA. TRBV21-1 is recorded as a pseudogene. CDR3 length: 15 residues.

The rearrangement links TRBV7-2 to TRBJ1-2; tentative D call: TRBD1 (5 bases). The CDR3 has 15 residues. Germline CDR1 and CDR2: SGHTA and FQGNSA. V dropped 6 bases and J dropped 4 bases, with 18 bases sitting between them. CDR3 residues: CASRPQGLSFYGYTF. Here the CDR3 DNA reads TGTGCCAGCAGACCCCAGGGTCTCTCCTTCTATGGCTACACCTTC.

The chain has TRBV11-2 and TRBJ2-5, with D unclear. There are 13 residues in the CDR3. Germline CDR1 reads SGHAT; CDR2 reads FQNNGV. V gave up 5 bases and J gave up 5 bases, with 12 bases separating them. The CDR3 sequence is CASSPTPRETQYF. For the CDR3, the DNA is TGTGCCAGCAGCCCCACGCCCCGCGAGACCCAGTACTTC.

This rearrangement joins TRBV5-6 to TRBJ2-3, with TRBD1 matching over 8 bases. This CDR3 is 14 amino acids long. From germline, CDR1 is SGHDT and CDR2 YYEEEE. V trimming: 3 bases; J trimming: 8 bases; junction bases outside the gene matches: 8. DNA for the CDR3: TGTGCCAGCAGCTCCGGACAGGGACCTTTTACGCAGTATTTT. Translation: CASSSGQGPFTQYF. Filled out from reference TRBV5-6 and TRBJ2-3, the complete variable domain reads DAGVTQSPTHLIKTRGQQVTLRCSPKSGHDTVSWYQQALGQGPQFIFQYYEEEERQRGNFPDRFSGHQFPNYSSELNVNALLLGDSALYLCASSSGQGPFTQYFGPGTRLTVL.

This clone was observed a single time. This sequence joins TRBV7-9 and TRBJ1-1, with D unclear. Germline V gene lookup returns CDR1 SEHNR and CDR2 FQNEAQ (reference sequence). V gave up 1 base and J gave up 11 bases, with 14 bases separating them. This CDR3 contains 13 residues. This CDR3 reads CASSLDVESSAFF. The CDR3 coding sequence is TGTGCCAGCAGCTTAGACGTGGAGAGTTCGGCTTTCTTT.

The chain couples TRBV7-2 to TRBJ1-3; TRBD1 matches at 7 bases. The CDR3 is 18 residues long. CDR1 SGHTA and CDR2 FQGNSA come from the germline V gene. With V trimmed by 5 bases and J by 4 bases, 17 bases remained unmatched. The CDR3 region has the DNA TGTGCCAGCAGCCCTCGGTTTAGAGGGGGCGTGAAAGGAAACACCATATATTTT. It is translated as CASSPRFRGGVKGNTIYF.

In its sample, this clone was seen many times. The rearrangement links TRBV9 to TRBJ1-4; D possibly corresponds to TRBD1 (5 bases). Germline assignment: CDR1 SGDLS and CDR2 YYNGEE. V lost 4 bases, J lost 7 bases, and 17 bases lay in between. This CDR3 comprises 15 residues. CDR3 nucleotides: TGTGCCAGCAGCCCTACTGGGGGGTTCGGTGAAAAACTGTTTTTT. Encoded protein: CASSPTGGFGEKLFF.

The chain is built from TRBV5-6 and TRBJ1-1; 9 bases are a match to TRBD1. The V gene end was trimmed by 3 bases and the J gene end by 2 bases; junction bases not matched to a gene: 11. CDR3 length: 17 amino acids. Germline V gene sequence: CDR1 SGHDT, CDR2 YYEEEE. CDR3 DNA: TGTGCCAGCAGCTGGGGGGACAGGGAGGTAGGAAACACTGAAGCTTTCTTT. This translates into CASSWGDREVGNTEAFF.

The chain uses TRBV5-1 and TRBJ2-6; D unclear. V was cut by 4 bases and J by 0 bases, with 8 bases left in between. The CDR3 consists of 15 residues. Germline loops: CDR1 SGHRS, CDR2 YFSETQ. CDR3 residues: CASSPMASGANVLTF. DNA for the CDR3: TGCGCCAGCAGCCCGATGGCCTCTGGGGCCAACGTCCTGACTTTC.

The V and J genes are TRBV6-6 and TRBJ1-5, with TRBD1 as a possible D gene (6 bases). The CDR3 extends over 13 amino acids. V lost 7 bases and J 3 bases, leaving 10 bases between the germline ends. The germline gives CDR1 MNHNY, CDR2 SVGAGI (reference sequence). The chain's CDR3 is CASTRQVNQPQHF. In DNA form, the CDR3 reads TGTGCCAGCACTAGACAGGTCAATCAGCCCCAGCATTTT.

The V and J genes are TRBV6-1 and TRBJ1-1; D is undetermined. The germline V and J ends were trimmed by 4 bases and 4 bases, with 13 bases remaining between them. CDR1 and CDR2 from the germline V gene are MNHNS and SASEGT. The length of the CDR3 is 14 residues. CDR3 region: CASSAEGSSTEAFF. Here the CDR3 DNA reads TGTGCCAGCAGTGCTGAGGGATCGAGCACTGAAGCTTTCTTT.